One sample yielded the 8 T cell receptor beta chains listed below, sequenced in a study of blood T cell repertoires in COVID-19. The protocol was immunoSEQ multiplex PCR, while the TCRdb copy is restricted to in-frame clones and leaves out a portion. The repertoire has approximately 230,000 clones, over 75% of them found once; the top ten carry more than 1.5%. The sample consisted of PBMCs or T cells enriched from blood (not recorded which). These receptors were obtained from a man aged 35 to 55 who had recovered from COVID-19.

V is TRBV19 and J is TRBJ2-3; 9 bases line up with TRBD2. The CDR3 runs 17 residues. With V trimmed by 3 bases and J by 1 base, 8 bases remained unmatched. Germline CDR1 and CDR2: LNHDA and SQIVND (reference sequence). The CDR3 DNA follows: TGTGCCAGTAGTATCGGTTCCCTAGCGGGACGCACAGATACGCAGTATTTT. It specifies CASSIGSLAGRTDTQYF.

The chain carries TRBV7-9 and TRBJ1-6, with 9 nucleotides matching TRBD1. This CDR3 contains 15 residues. Germline V gene sequence: CDR1 SEHNR, CDR2 FQNEAQ (reference sequence). The V and J ends lost 5 bases and 7 bases, in that order; junction bases with no gene match: 6. The CDR3 is CASSPLTGGNSPLHF. CDR3 sequence (DNA): TGTGCCAGCAGCCCATTGACAGGGGGGAATTCACCCCTCCACTTT.

The chain recombines TRBV7-9 with TRBJ1-5; D possibly corresponds to TRBD1 (6 bases). Germline CDR1 SEHNR, CDR2 FQNEAQ (reference sequence). The ends were cut back, 3 bases at V and 1 base at J, with 13 bases in the middle. The length of the CDR3 is 16 residues. CDR3 protein: CASSFGPQGSNQPQHF. The CDR3 bases are TGTGCCAGCAGCTTTGGGCCCCAGGGGAGCAATCAGCCCCAGCATTTT.

Notes on this clone: At one end the junction does not follow the germline gene, possibly because of a read error. V is TRBV12-3 or TRBV12-4 and J is TRBJ2-7; D is unresolved. This CDR3 has 13 amino acids. CDR3 protein: CASSLISSSEQYF. In DNA, the CDR3 is TGTGCCAGCAGTTTAATTTCCTCCTCCGAGCAGTACTTC.

This chain's CDR3 is CASSNRQGLDYGYTF. The DNA of the CDR3 is TGTGCCAGCAGTAATCGACAGGGATTGGACTATGGCTACACCTTC. The V and J genes are TRBV2 and TRBJ1-2; 7 bases are shared with TRBD1. This CDR3 region has 15 residues. Germline V gene data show CDR1 as SNHLY and CDR2 as FYNNEI. The junction had 9 bases not matched to a gene; V was cut back by 5 bases and J by 3 bases.

The chain has TRBV4-1 and TRBJ1-1, with D hard to call. Trimming removed 1 base at V and 0 bases at J, with 9 bases between. Germline lookup yields CDR1 MGHRA and CDR2 YSYEKL. The CDR3 runs to 15 residues. The CDR3 nucleotides are TGCGCCAGCAGCCAAGGGGGAGGGATGAACACTGAAGCTTTCTTT. This codes for CASSQGGGMNTEAFF.

This chain connects TRBV25-1 to TRBJ2-7; 15 nucleotides match TRBD2. CDR3 length equals 15 residues. Looked up from germline, CDR1 is MGHDK and CDR2 is SYGVNS. Trimming removed 6 bases from V and 4 bases from J; junction bases left unmatched: 4. The CDR3 loop reads CASRGLAGGSYEQYF. DNA for the CDR3: TGTGCCAGCAGGGGACTAGCGGGAGGCTCGTACGAGCAGTACTTC.

The rearrangement links TRBV30 to TRBJ2-7; the match to TRBD1 covers 8 bases. Per the germline V gene, CDR1 is GTSNPN and CDR2 is SVGIG (reference sequence). Germline trimming cut 5 bases from V and 3 bases from J; bases unmatched to any gene: 6. This CDR3 spans 13 amino acids. The DNA of the CDR3 is TGTGCCTGGTCCAGGGACAGGAACTACGAGCAGTACTTC. This codes for CAWSRDRNYEQYF.